This T cell receptor (beta chain) was identified in a study of cytomegalovirus exposure and HLA in healthy donors. Study outcomes and limitations: Sequencing probably produced one cluster of sequence variants that were highly shared. Productive status was seen about 87% or about 30% of the time for most TCR beta V segments in an earlier analysis. Researchers reportedly found TCR beta sequences accurately predicted most subjects' HLA-A and HLA-B alleles.

Concerning this clone: The target antigen is unknown.

CDR3 size: 17 residues. The germline V gene encodes CDR1 LNHDA and CDR2 SQIVND (reference sequence). V was clipped by 4 bases and J by 0 bases; unmatched bases: 10. PCR amplification relied on 60 Vbeta primers (plus 13 Jbeta primers). Profiling relied on immunoSEQ multiplex PCR, and the TCRdb table lists in-frame clones only, not all of them. The profile covers more than 150,000 clones, with roughly four fifths appearing a single time and about 1.4% taken by the ten largest. Specimen: PBMCs. This sequence originates from a man between 35 and 55 years old in good health and CMV-seronegative. The V and J genes are TRBV19 and TRBJ2-7; 9 bases align to TRBD1. The CDR3 nucleotides read TGTGCCAGTAGTAAATCGGACAGGGGCCTGAGCTCCTACGAGCAGTACTTC. Amino acids: CASSKSDRGLSSYEQYF.